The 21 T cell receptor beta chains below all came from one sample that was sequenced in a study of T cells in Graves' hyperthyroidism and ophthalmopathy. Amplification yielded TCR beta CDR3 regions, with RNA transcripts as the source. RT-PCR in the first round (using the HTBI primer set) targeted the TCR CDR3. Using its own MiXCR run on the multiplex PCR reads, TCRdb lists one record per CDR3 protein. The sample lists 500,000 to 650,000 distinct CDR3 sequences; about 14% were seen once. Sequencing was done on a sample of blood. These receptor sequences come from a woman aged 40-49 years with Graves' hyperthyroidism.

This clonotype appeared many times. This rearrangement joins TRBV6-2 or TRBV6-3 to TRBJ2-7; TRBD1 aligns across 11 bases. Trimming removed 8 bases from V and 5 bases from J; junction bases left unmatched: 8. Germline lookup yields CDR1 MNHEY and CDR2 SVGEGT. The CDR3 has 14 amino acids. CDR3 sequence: CASATGTGGHEQYF. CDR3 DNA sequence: TGTGCCAGCGCAACCGGGACAGGGGGACACGAGCAGTACTTC.

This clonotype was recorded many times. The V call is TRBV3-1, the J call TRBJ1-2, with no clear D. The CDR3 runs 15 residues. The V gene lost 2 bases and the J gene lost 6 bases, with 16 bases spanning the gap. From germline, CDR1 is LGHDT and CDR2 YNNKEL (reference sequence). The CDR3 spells CASSQRTLNANGYTF. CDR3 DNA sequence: TGTGCCAGCAGCCAACGAACCTTAAACGCGAATGGCTACACCTTC.

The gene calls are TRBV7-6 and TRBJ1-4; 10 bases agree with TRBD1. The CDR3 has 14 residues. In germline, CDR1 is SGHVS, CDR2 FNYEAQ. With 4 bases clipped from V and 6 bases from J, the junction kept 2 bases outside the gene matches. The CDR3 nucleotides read TGTGCCAGCAGCTCGACAGGGGGCTATGAAAAACTGTTTTTT. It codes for CASSSTGGYEKLFF.

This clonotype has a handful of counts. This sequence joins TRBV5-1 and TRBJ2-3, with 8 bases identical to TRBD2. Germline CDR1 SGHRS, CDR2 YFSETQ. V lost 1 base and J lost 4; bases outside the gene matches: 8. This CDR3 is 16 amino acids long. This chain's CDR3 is CASSLSVAGSSDTQYF. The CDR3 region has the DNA TGCGCCAGCAGCTTGTCTGTAGCGGGAAGTTCAGATACGCAGTATTTT.

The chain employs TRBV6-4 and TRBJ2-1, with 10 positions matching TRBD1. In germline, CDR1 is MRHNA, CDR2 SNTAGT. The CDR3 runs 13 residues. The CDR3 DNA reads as TGTGCTCTGGACAGGGGGATCAACAATGAGCAGTTCTTC. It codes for CALDRGINNEQFF.

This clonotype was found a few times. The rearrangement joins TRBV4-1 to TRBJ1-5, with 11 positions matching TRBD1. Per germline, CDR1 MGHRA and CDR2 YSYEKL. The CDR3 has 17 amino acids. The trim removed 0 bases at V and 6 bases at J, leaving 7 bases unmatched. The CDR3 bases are TGCGCCAGCAGCCAAGAACCGGGACAGGGGGTAGGTCAGCCCCAGCATTTT. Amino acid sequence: CASSQEPGQGVGQPQHF.

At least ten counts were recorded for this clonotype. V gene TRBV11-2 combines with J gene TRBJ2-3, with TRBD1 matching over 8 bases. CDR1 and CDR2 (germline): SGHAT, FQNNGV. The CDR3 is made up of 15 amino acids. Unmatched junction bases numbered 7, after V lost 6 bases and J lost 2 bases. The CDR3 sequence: CASRETGVSTDTQYF. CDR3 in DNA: TGTGCCAGCAGGGAGACAGGGGTTTCCACAGATACGCAGTATTTT.

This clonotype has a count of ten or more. CDR3 residues: CASSKGTSSPHEQYF. The CDR3 nucleotides are TGTGCCAGCAGCAAAGGGACTAGCAGTCCCCACGAGCAGTACTTC. The chain combines TRBV11-2 with TRBJ2-7; TRBD2 aligns across 9 bases. Germline V gene data show CDR1 as SGHAT and CDR2 as FQNNGV. The ends lost 5 bases at V and 5 bases at J; junction bases unmatched: 10. The CDR3 loop spans 15 amino acids.

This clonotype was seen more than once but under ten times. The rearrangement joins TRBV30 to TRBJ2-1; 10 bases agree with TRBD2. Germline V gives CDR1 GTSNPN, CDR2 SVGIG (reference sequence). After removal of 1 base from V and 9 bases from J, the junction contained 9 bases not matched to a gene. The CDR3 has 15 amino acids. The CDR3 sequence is CAWSATSGMGVEQFF. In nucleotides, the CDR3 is TGTGCCTGGAGTGCTACTAGCGGGATGGGAGTTGAGCAGTTCTTC.

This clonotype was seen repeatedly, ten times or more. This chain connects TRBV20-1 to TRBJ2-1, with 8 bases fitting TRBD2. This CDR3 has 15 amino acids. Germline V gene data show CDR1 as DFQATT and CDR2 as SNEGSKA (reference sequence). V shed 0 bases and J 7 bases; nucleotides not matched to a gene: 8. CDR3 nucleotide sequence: TGCAGTGCTAGAGATATCGGGAGGGCCCTTAATGAGCAGTTCTTC. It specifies CSARDIGRALNEQFF.

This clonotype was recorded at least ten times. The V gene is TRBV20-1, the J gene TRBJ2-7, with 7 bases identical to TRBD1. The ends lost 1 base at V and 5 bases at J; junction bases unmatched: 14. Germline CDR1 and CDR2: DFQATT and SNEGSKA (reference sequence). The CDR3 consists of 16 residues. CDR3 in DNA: TGCAGTGCTAGAGGGTCCCTTCAGGGGGTGATACACGAGCAGTACTTC. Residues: CSARGSLQGVIHEQYF.

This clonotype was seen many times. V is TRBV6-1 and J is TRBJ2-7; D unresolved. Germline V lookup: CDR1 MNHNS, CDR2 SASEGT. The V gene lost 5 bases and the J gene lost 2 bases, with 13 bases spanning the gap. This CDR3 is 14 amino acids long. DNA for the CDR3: TGTGCCAGCAGTAGTCCAGAAATCCCCTACGAGCAGTACTTC. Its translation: CASSSPEIPYEQYF.

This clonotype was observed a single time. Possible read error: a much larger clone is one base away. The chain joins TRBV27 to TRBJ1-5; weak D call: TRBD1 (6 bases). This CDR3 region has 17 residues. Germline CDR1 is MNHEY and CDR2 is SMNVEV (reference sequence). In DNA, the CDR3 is TGTGCCAACAGTTTTTTACAGGGTCCTTATAGCAATCAGCCCCAGCATTTT. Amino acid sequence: CANSFLQGPYSNQPQHF.

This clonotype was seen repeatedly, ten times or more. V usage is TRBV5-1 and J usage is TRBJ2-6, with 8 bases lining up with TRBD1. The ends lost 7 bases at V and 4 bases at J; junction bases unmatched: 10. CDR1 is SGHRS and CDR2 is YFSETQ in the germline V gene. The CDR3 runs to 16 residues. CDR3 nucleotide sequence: TGCGCCAGCGGACCGGGACAGGAGGCGGGGGCCAACGTCCTGACTTTC. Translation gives CASGPGQEAGANVLTF.

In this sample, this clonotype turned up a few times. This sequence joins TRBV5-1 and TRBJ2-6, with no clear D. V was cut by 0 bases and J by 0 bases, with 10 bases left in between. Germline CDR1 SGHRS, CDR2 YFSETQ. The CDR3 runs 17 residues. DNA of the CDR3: TGCGCCAGCAGCTTGGTTTCCAGCTCCTCTGGGGCCAACGTCCTGACTTTC. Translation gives CASSLVSSSSGANVLTF. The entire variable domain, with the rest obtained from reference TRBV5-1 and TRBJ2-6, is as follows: KAGVTQTPRYLIKTRGQQVTLSCSPISGHRSVSWYQQTPGQGLQFLFEYFSETQRNKGNFPGRFSGRQFSNSRSEMNVSTLELGDSALYLCASSLVSSSSGANVLTFGAGSRLTVL.

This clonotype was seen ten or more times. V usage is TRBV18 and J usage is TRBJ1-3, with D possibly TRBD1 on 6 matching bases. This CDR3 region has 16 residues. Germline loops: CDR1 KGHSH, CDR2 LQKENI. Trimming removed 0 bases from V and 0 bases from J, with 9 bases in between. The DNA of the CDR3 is TGTGCCAGCTCACCACCGGGGGGCCGCTCTGGAAACACCATATATTTT. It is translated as CASSPPGGRSGNTIYF.

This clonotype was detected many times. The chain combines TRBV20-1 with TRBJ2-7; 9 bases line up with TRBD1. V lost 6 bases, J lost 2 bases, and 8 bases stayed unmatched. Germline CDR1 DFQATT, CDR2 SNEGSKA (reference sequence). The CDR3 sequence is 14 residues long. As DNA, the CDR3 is TGCAGTGCCGCCACCGGGACAGGGCCCTACGAGCAGTACTTC. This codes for CSAATGTGPYEQYF.

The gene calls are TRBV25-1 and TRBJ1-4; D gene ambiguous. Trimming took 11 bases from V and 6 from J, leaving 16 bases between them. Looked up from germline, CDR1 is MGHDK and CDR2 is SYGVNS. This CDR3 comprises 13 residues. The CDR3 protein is CAGGLTPDEKLFF. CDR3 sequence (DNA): TGTGCCGGAGGGCTGACGCCTGATGAAAAACTGTTTTTT. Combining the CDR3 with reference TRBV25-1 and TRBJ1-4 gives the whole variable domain EADIYQTPRYLVIGTGKKITLECSQTMGHDKMYWYQQDPGMELHLIHYSYGVNSTEKGDLSSESTVSRIRTEHFPLTLESARPSHTSQYLCAGGLTPDEKLFFGSGTQLSVL.

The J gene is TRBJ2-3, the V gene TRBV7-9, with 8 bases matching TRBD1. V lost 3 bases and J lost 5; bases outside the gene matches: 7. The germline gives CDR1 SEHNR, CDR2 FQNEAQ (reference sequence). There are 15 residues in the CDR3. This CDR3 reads CASSFRDRRQDTQYF. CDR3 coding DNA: TGTGCCAGCAGCTTCCGGGACAGGAGACAAGATACGCAGTATTTT. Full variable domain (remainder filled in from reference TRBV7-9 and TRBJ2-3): DTGVSQNPRHKITKRGQNVTFRCDPISEHNRLYWYRQTLGQGPEFLTYFQNEAQLEKSRLLSDRFSAERPKGSFSTLEIQRTEQGDSAMYLCASSFRDRRQDTQYFGPGTRLTVL.

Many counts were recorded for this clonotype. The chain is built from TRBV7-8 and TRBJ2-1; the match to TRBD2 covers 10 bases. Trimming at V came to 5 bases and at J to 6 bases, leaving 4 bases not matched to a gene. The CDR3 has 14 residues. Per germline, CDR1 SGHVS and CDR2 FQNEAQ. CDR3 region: CASSPGLAPNEQFF. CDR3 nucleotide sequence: TGTGCCAGCAGCCCGGGACTAGCGCCCAATGAGCAGTTCTTC.

CDR3 loop: CASSEAPGSSPLHF. The DNA of the CDR3 is TGTGCCAGCAGTGAAGCGCCAGGTTCTTCACCCCTCCACTTT. The chain is built from TRBV6-1 and TRBJ1-6; D is unclear. Germline V gene data show CDR1 as MNHNS and CDR2 as SASEGT. The CDR3 length is 14 residues. Trimming cost V 0 bases and J 9 bases, with 9 bases left between them.